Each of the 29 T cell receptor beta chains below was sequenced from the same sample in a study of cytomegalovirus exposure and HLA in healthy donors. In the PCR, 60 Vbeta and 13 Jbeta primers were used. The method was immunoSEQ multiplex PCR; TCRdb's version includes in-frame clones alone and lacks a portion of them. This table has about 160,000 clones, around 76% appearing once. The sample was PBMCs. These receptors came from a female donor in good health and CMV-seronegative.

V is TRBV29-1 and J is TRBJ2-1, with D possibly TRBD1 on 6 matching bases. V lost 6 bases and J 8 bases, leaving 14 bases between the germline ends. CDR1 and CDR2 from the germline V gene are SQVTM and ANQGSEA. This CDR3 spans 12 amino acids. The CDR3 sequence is CSVDTGLDEQFF. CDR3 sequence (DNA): TGCAGCGTGGATACAGGGTTAGATGAGCAGTTCTTC.

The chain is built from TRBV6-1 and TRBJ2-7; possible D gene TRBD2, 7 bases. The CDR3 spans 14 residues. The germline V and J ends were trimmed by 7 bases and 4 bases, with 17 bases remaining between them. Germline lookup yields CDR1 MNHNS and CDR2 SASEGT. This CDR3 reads CASTGGGQLYEQYF. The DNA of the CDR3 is TGTGCCAGCACGGGCGGGGGACAACTATACGAGCAGTACTTC.

For the CDR3, the DNA is TGTGCCAGCAGCTTAGCTGGCACAGCCTTTAGCTATGGCTACACCTTC. It translates to CASSLAGTAFSYGYTF. The rearrangement uses TRBV7-2 and TRBJ1-2, with unresolved D. CDR1 and CDR2 (germline): SGHTA, FQGNSA. The CDR3 loop spans 16 amino acids. V lost 0 bases and J lost 4, with 15 bases in between.

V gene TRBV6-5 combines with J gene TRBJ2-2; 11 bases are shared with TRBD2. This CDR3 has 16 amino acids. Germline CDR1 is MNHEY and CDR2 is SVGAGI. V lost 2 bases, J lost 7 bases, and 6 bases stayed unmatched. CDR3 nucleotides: TGTGCCAGCAGTTACGTAGCGGGAGGGGTTAACGGGGAGCTGTTTTTT. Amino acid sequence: CASSYVAGGVNGELFF.

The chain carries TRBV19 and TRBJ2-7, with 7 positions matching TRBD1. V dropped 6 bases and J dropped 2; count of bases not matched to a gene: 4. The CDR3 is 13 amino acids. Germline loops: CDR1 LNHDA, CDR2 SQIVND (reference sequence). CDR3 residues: CASSLQGPYEQYF. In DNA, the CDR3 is TGTGCCAGTAGCCTACAGGGGCCCTACGAGCAGTACTTC. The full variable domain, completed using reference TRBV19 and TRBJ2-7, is DGGITQSPKYLFRKEGQNVTLSCEQNLNHDAMYWYRQDPGQGLRLIYYSQIVNDFQKGDIAEGYSVSREKKESFPLTVTSAQKNPTAFYLCASSLQGPYEQYFGPGTRLTVT.

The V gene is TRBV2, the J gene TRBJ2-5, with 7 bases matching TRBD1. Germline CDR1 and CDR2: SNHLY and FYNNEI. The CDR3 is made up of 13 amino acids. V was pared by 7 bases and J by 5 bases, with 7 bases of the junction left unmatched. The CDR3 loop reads CASIGDSWETQYF. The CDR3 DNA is TGTGCCAGCATTGGGGACAGTTGGGAGACCCAGTACTTC.

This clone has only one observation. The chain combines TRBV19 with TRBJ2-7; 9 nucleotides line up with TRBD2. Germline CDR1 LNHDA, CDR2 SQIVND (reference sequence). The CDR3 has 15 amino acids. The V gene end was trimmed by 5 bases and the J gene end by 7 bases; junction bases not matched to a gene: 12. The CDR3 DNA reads TGTGCCAGTAGTGGGCGAGCGGGAGGCCCTAAGGAGCAGTACTTC. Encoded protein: CASSGRAGGPKEQYF.

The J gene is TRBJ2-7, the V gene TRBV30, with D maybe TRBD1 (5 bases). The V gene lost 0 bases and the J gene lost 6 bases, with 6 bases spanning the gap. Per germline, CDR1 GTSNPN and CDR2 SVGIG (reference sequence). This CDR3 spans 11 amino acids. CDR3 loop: CAWSVGVEQYF. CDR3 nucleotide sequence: TGTGCCTGGAGTGTAGGGGTCGAGCAGTACTTC.

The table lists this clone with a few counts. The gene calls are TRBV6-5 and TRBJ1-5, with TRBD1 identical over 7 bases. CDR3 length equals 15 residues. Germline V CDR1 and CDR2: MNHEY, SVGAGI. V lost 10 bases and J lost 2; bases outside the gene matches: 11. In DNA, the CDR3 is TGTGCCACCACTACTTGGACAGGAGGCAATCAGCCCCAGCATTTT. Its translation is CATTTWTGGNQPQHF.

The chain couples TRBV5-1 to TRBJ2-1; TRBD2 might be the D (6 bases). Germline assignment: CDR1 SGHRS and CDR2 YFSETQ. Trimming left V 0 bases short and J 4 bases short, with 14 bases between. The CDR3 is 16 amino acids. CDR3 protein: CASSLEAAAGYNEQFF. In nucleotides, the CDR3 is TGCGCCAGCAGCTTGGAGGCAGCCGCGGGGTACAATGAGCAGTTCTTC.

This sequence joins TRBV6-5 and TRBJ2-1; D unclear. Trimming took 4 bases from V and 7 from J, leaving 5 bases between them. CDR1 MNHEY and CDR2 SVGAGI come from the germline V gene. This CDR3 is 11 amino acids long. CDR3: CASSSGNEQFF. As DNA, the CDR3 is TGTGCCAGCAGTTCCGGGAATGAGCAGTTCTTC.

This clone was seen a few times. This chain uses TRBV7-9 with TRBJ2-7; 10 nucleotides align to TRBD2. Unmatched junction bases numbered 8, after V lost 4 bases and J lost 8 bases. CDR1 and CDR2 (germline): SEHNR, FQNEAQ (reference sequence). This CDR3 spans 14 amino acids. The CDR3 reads CASSSTGTSDKQYF. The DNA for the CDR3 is TGTGCCAGCAGCTCAACCGGGACTAGCGACAAGCAGTACTTC.

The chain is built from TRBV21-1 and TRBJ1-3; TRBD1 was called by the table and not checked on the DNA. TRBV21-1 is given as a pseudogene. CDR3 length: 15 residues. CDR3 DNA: TGTGCCAGCAGCAAAGGGGACAGGGCTGGAAACACCATATATTTT. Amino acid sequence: CASSKGDRAGNTIYF.

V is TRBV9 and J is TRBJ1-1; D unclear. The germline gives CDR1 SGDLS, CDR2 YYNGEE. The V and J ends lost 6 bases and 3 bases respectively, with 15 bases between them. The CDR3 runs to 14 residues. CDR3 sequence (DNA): TGTGCCAGCAAGTCGGCGGGTTCCGACACTGAAGCTTTCTTT. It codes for CASKSAGSDTEAFF.

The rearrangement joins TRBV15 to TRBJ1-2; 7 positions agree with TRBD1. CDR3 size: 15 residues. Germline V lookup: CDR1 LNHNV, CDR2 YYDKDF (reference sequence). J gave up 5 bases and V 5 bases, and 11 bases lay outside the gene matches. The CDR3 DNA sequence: TGTGCCACCAGCCGCCCAGGACAGGCCAAGTATGGCTACACCTTC. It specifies CATSRPGQAKYGYTF.

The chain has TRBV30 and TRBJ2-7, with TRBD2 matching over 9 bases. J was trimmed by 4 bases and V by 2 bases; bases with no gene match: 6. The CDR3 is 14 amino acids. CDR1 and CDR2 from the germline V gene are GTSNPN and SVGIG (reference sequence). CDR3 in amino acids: CAWSLGLAGYEQYF. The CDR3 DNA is TGTGCCTGGAGTCTAGGGCTAGCGGGGTACGAGCAGTACTTC.

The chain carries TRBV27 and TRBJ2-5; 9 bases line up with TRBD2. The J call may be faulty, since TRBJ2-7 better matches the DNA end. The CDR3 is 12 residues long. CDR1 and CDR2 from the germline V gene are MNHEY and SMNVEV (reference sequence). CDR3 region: CAIRGGDYEQYF. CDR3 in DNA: TGTGCCATCCGCGGGGGGGACTACGAGCAGTACTTC.

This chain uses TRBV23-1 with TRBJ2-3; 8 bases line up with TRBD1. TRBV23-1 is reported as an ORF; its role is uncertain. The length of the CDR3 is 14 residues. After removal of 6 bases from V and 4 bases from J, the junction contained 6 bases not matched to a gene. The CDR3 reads CASSPRTGPDTQYF. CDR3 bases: TGCGCCAGCAGCCCGAGGACAGGGCCAGATACGCAGTATTTT.

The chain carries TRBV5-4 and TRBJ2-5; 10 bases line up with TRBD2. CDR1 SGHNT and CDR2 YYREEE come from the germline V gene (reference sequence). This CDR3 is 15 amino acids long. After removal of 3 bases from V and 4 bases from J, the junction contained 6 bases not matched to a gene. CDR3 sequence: CASSYTRLAGETQYF. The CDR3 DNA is TGTGCCAGCAGCTATACAAGACTAGCGGGAGAGACCCAGTACTTC. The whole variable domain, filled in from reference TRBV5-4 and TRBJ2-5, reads ETGVTQSPTHLIKTRGQQVTLRCSSQSGHNTVSWYQQALGQGPQFIFQYYREEENGRGNFPPRFSGLQFPNYSSELNVNALELDDSALYLCASSYTRLAGETQYFGPGTRLLVL.

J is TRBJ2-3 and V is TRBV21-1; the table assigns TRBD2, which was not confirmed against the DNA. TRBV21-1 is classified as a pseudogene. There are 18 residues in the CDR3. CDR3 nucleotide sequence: TGTGCCAGCACCTTTCCCTCTTTAGCCGCAAGGATGGCAGATACGCAGTATTTT. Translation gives CASTFPSLAARMADTQYF.

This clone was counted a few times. The CDR3 loop reads CASSLGLGGVNTEAFF. For the CDR3, the DNA is TGTGCCAGCAGCTTAGGTTTGGGGGGGGTGAACACTGAAGCTTTCTTT. The rearrangement uses TRBV7-9 and TRBJ1-1; a possible D gene is TRBD1 (5 bases). Between the trimmed V and J ends, which lost 1 base and 0 bases, there was a span of 12 bases. Germline loops: CDR1 SEHNR, CDR2 FQNEAQ (reference sequence). The CDR3 is made up of 16 amino acids.

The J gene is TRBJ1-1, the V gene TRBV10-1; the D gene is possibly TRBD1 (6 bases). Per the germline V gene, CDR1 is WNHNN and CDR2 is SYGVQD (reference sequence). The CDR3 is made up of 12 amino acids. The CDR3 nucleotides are TGCCATCTAGGGGGGGAGAGCACTGAAGCTTTCTTT. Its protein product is CHLGGESTEAFF.

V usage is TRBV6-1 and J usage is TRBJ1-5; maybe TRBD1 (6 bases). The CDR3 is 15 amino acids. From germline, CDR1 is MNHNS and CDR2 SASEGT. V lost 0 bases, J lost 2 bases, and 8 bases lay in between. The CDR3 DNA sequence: TGTGCCAGCAGTGAAGCTGGACAGCGCAATCAGCCCCAGCATTTT. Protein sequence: CASSEAGQRNQPQHF.

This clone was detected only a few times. The CDR3 region has the DNA TGTGCCAGCAGCCCCGACAGGGGAAGCACAGATACGCAGTATTTT. Translated: CASSPDRGSTDTQYF. V is TRBV7-3 and J is TRBJ2-3, with 8 bases lining up with TRBD1. Germline V gives CDR1 SGHTA, CDR2 FQGTGA. The V segment lost 5 bases and the J segment 0 bases; nucleotides outside the gene matches: 4. This CDR3 spans 15 amino acids. The full variable domain, in which reference TRBV7-3 and TRBJ2-3 provide the parts outside the CDR3, is GAGVSQTPSNKVTEKGKYVELRCDPISGHTALYWYRQSLGQGPEFLIYFQGTGAADDSGLPNDRFFAVRPEGSVSTLKIQRTERGDSAVYLCASSPDRGSTDTQYFGPGTRLTVL.

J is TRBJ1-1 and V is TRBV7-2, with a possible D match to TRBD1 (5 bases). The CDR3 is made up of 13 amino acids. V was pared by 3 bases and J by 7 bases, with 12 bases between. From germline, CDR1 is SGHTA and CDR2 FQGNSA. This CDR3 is CASSFGGGFEAFF. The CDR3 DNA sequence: TGTGCCAGCAGCTTCGGGGGGGGGTTTGAAGCTTTCTTT.

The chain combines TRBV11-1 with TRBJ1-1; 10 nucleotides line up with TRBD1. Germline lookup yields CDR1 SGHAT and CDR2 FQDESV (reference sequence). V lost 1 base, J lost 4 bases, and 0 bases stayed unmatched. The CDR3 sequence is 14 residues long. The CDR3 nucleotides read TGTGCCAGCAGCTTAGGGGACAGGGGCACTGAAGCTTTCTTT. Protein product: CASSLGDRGTEAFF.

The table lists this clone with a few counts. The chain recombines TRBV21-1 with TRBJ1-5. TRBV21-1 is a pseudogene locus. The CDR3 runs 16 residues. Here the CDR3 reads CASSKVGGVPNQPQHF. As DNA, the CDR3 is TGTGCCAGCAGCAAAGTAGGGGGGGTCCCCAATCAGCCCCAGCATTTT.

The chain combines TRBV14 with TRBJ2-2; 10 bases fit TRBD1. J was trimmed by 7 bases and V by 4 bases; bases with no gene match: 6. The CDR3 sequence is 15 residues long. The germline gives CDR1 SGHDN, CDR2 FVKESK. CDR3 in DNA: TGTGCCAGCAGCCGAGAGGGACAGGGGTTCGGGGAGCTGTTTTTT. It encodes CASSREGQGFGELFF. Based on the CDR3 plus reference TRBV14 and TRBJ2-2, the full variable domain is EAGVTQFPSHSVIEKGQTVTLRCDPISGHDNLYWYRRVMGKEIKFLLHFVKESKQDESGMPNNRFLAERTGGTYSTLKVQPAELEDSGVYFCASSREGQGFGELFFGEGSRLTVL.

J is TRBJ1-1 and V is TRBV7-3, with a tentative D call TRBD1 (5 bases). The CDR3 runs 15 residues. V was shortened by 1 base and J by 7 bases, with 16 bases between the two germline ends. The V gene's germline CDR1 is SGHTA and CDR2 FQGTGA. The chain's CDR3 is CASSLITGGGSEAFF. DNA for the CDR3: TGTGCCAGCAGCTTAATAACGGGTGGGGGGAGTGAAGCTTTCTTT.